The clone carrying this TCR beta chain was seen only once. Its specificity is unknown. Generated by immunoSEQ multiplex PCR, the TCRdb table keeps only in-frame clones and is missing some. This table has some 88,000 clones, 93% appearing once. This sample was taken from a study of graft-versus-host responses after intestinal transplantation. Per germline, CDR1 SGHAT and CDR2 FQNNGV. The CDR3 contains 12 residues. V was cut by 5 bases and J by 3 bases, with 8 bases left in between. The sequence was collected from a human donor who received an intestinal transplant. The chain recombines TRBV11-2 with TRBJ2-7, with a weak D call TRBD2 (6 bases). The sample consisted of unstimulated CD8+ T cells sorted from spleen or lymph node cells, taken before intestinal transplant. In nucleotides, the CDR3 is TGTGCCAGCAGCCAGGACTACTACGAGCAGTACTTC. Translated: CASSQDYYEQYF. The full variable domain, its missing parts supplied by reference TRBV11-2 and TRBJ2-7, is EAGVAQSPRYKIIEKRQSVAFWCNPISGHATLYWYQQILGQGPKLLIQFQNNGVVDDSQLPKDRFSAERLKGVDSTLKIQPAKLEDSAVYLCASSQDYYEQYFGPGTRLTVT.